This is a list of T cell receptor beta chains from one sample in a study of shared clonotypes between healthy human individuals. Profiling relied on immunoSEQ multiplex PCR, and the TCRdb table lists in-frame clones only, not all of them. The table includes some 2,000,000 clones, about 95% detected once. Sample: naive CD8+ T cells sorted from blood. The receptors come from a man aged 18-30 years in good health. The CDR3 runs from the conserved cysteine through the conserved F or W. The D gene is left open where the match is weak. The size field is filled for only some rows; it gives once, few, many or a size class.

V gene: TRBV30; D gene: .; clone size: few; J gene: TRBJ2-7; CDR3 protein: CAWSGGSYEQYF; CDR3 DNA: TGTGCCTGGAGTGGGGGTTCCTACGAGCAGTACTTC
V gene: TRBV30; D gene: TRBD1; clone size: .; J gene: TRBJ2-5; CDR3 protein: CARQGYQETQYF; CDR3 DNA: TGTGCCCGACAGGGGTACCAAGAGACCCAGTACTTC
V gene: TRBV28; D gene: .; clone size: .; J gene: TRBJ2-7; CDR3 protein: CASSFYVGLTYEQYF; CDR3 DNA: TGTGCCAGCAGTTTTTACGTCGGGTTGACCTACGAGCAGTACTTC
V gene: TRBV5-1; D gene: .; clone size: .; J gene: TRBJ2-7; CDR3 protein: CASSPGPRYEQYF; CDR3 DNA: TGCGCCAGCAGCCCCGGGCCCCGCTACGAGCAGTACTTC
V gene: TRBV4-1; D gene: .; clone size: .; J gene: TRBJ2-7; CDR3 protein: CASSPLASYEQYF; CDR3 DNA: TGCGCCAGCAGCCCACTAGCATCCTACGAGCAGTACTTC
V gene: TRBV11-2; D gene: .; clone size: .; J gene: TRBJ2-2; CDR3 protein: CASSFGPIMNTGELFF; CDR3 DNA: TGTGCCAGCAGCTTCGGACCGATCATGAACACCGGGGAGCTGTTTTTT
V gene: TRBV6-1; D gene: .; clone size: .; J gene: TRBJ1-3; CDR3 protein: CASSTSRSSGNTIYF; CDR3 DNA: TGTGCCAGCAGTACTAGTAGATCCTCTGGAAACACCATATATTTT
V gene: TRBV29-1; D gene: .; clone size: .; J gene: TRBJ1-1; CDR3 protein: CSVEDQNRRHEAFF; CDR3 DNA: TGCAGCGTTGAAGATCAAAACAGGCGCCATGAAGCTTTCTTT
V gene: TRBV27; D gene: TRBD1; clone size: .; J gene: TRBJ1-1; CDR3 protein: CASSSRQGAYTEAFF; CDR3 DNA: TGTGCCAGCAGTTCGCGACAGGGGGCCTACACTGAAGCTTTCTTT
V gene: TRBV4-3; D gene: TRBD2; clone size: .; J gene: TRBJ2-1; CDR3 protein: CASSQDMAGGRGEQFF; CDR3 DNA: TGCGCCAGCAGCCAAGATATGGCGGGAGGTCGGGGTGAGCAGTTCTTC
V gene: TRBV13; D gene: .; clone size: .; J gene: TRBJ1-1; CDR3 protein: CASSSIEARMNTEAFF; CDR3 DNA: TGTGCCAGCAGCTCGATTGAGGCGCGGATGAACACTGAAGCTTTCTTT
V gene: TRBV6-5; D gene: .; clone size: .; J gene: TRBJ2-7; CDR3 protein: CASSSADQQRYF; CDR3 DNA: TGTGCCAGCAGTTCCGCGGACCAACAGAGGTACTTC
V gene: TRBV27; D gene: TRBD1; clone size: .; J gene: TRBJ1-2; CDR3 protein: CASTQTGGYGYTF; CDR3 DNA: TGTGCCAGCACCCAGACAGGGGGCTATGGCTACACCTTC
V gene: TRBV27; D gene: .; clone size: .; J gene: TRBJ2-5; CDR3 protein: CATSGGGETQYF; CDR3 DNA: TGTGCCACTTCAGGGGGGGGAGAGACCCAGTACTTC
V gene: TRBV11-2; D gene: TRBD2; clone size: few; J gene: TRBJ2-7; CDR3 protein: CASSLGTSYEQYF; CDR3 DNA: TGTGCCAGCAGCTTAGGGACTAGTTACGAGCAGTACTTC
V gene: TRBV7-2; D gene: TRBD2; clone size: .; J gene: TRBJ2-1; CDR3 protein: CASSILAGVYNEQFF; CDR3 DNA: TGTGCCAGCAGCATACTAGCGGGAGTGTACAATGAGCAGTTCTTC
V gene: TRBV9; D gene: .; clone size: .; J gene: TRBJ2-2; CDR3 protein: CASSVEASRNTGELFF; CDR3 DNA: TGTGCCAGCAGCGTAGAGGCTTCCAGAAACACCGGGGAGCTGTTTTTT
V gene: TRBV13; D gene: TRBD2; clone size: .; J gene: TRBJ2-7; CDR3 protein: CASSSEGLAGVGGTYEQYF; CDR3 DNA: TGTGCCAGCAGCTCGGAAGGACTAGCGGGGGTTGGCGGCACCTACGAGCAGTACTTC
V gene: TRBV5-1; D gene: .; clone size: .; J gene: TRBJ2-7; CDR3 protein: CASSLVVSSNSYEQYF; CDR3 DNA: TGCGCCAGCAGCTTGGTGGTCAGTTCCAACTCCTACGAGCAGTACTTC
V gene: TRBV7-6; D gene: .; clone size: .; J gene: TRBJ1-1; CDR3 protein: CASSLAQGTEAFF; CDR3 DNA: TGTGCCAGCAGCTTAGCACAGGGAACTGAAGCTTTCTTT
V gene: TRBV28; D gene: .; clone size: .; J gene: TRBJ2-5; CDR3 protein: CASSPGVRTQYF; CDR3 DNA: TGTGCCAGCAGCCCAGGGGTCCGGACCCAGTACTTC
V gene: TRBV30; D gene: .; clone size: .; J gene: TRBJ2-3; CDR3 protein: CAWSVLHQAITDTQYF; CDR3 DNA: TGTGCCTGGAGTGTACTTCACCAAGCGATCACAGATACGCAGTATTTT
V gene: TRBV10-1; D gene: TRBD1; clone size: .; J gene: TRBJ2-7; CDR3 protein: CASSAGPGTGDEQYF; CDR3 DNA: TGCGCCAGCAGTGCAGGCCCCGGGACAGGGGACGAGCAGTACTTC
V gene: TRBV7-9; D gene: TRBD1; clone size: .; J gene: TRBJ2-7; CDR3 protein: CASSFGQGRLYEQYF; CDR3 DNA: TGTGCCAGCAGCTTCGGACAGGGTCGCCTCTACGAGCAGTACTTC
V gene: TRBV6-5; D gene: TRBD1; clone size: .; J gene: TRBJ1-1; CDR3 protein: CASSYGMTGGEAFF; CDR3 DNA: TGTGCCAGCAGTTACGGAATGACAGGGGGTGAAGCTTTCTTT
V gene: TRBV5-1; D gene: .; clone size: .; J gene: TRBJ2-2; CDR3 protein: CASSLGPAGSLAGELFF; CDR3 DNA: TGCGCCAGCAGCTTGGGTCCGGCGGGAAGCTTGGCCGGGGAGCTGTTTTTT
V gene: TRBV11-2; D gene: .; clone size: .; J gene: TRBJ2-3; CDR3 protein: CASSLDLAAPTDTQYF; CDR3 DNA: TGTGCCAGCAGCTTAGATCTCGCAGCCCCCACAGATACGCAGTATTTT
V gene: TRBV11-2; D gene: .; clone size: .; J gene: TRBJ1-2; CDR3 protein: CASSEDGGLRRNYGYTF; CDR3 DNA: TGTGCCAGCAGCGAGGATGGGGGACTCCGCCGAAACTATGGCTACACCTTC
V gene: TRBV5-1; D gene: .; clone size: .; J gene: TRBJ1-1; CDR3 protein: CASSSSLNTEAFF; CDR3 DNA: TGCGCCAGCAGTAGCAGTCTGAACACTGAAGCTTTCTTT
V gene: TRBV4-1; D gene: .; clone size: .; J gene: TRBJ2-7; CDR3 protein: CASSQDGGGAALYEQYF; CDR3 DNA: TGCGCCAGCAGCCAAGATGGGGGGGGCGCGGCCCTCTACGAGCAGTACTTC
V gene: TRBV19; D gene: TRBD1; clone size: .; J gene: TRBJ1-5; CDR3 protein: CASSMAGGSNQPQHF; CDR3 DNA: TGTGCCAGTAGTATGGCAGGGGGCAGCAATCAGCCCCAGCATTTT
V gene: TRBV9; D gene: .; clone size: few; J gene: TRBJ1-2; CDR3 protein: CASSVGTRHGYTF; CDR3 DNA: TGTGCCAGCAGCGTAGGAACACGACATGGCTACACCTTC
V gene: TRBV11-2; D gene: TRBD1; clone size: .; J gene: TRBJ2-5; CDR3 protein: CASSPGTGYKETQYF; CDR3 DNA: TGTGCCAGCAGCCCGGGGACAGGGTATAAGGAGACCCAGTACTTC
V gene: TRBV4-1; D gene: TRBD2; clone size: .; J gene: TRBJ2-1; CDR3 protein: CASSQDTAGGSYNEQFF; CDR3 DNA: TGCGCCAGCAGCCAAGATACAGCGGGGGGGTCCTACAATGAGCAGTTCTTC
V gene: TRBV7-8; D gene: TRBD1; clone size: .; J gene: TRBJ1-1; CDR3 protein: CASSSRTGINTEAFF; CDR3 DNA: TGTGCCAGCAGCTCGAGGACAGGGATCAACACTGAAGCTTTCTTT
V gene: TRBV10-3; D gene: TRBD2; clone size: .; J gene: TRBJ2-3; CDR3 protein: CAISHPVSAGGRADTQYF; CDR3 DNA: TGTGCCATCAGTCATCCAGTTTCGGCGGGAGGGCGTGCAGATACGCAGTATTTT
V gene: TRBV13; D gene: .; clone size: .; J gene: TRBJ2-7; CDR3 protein: CASSLEEVGTYEQYF; CDR3 DNA: TGTGCCAGCAGCTTAGAGGAGGTGGGGACCTACGAGCAGTACTTC
V gene: TRBV28; D gene: .; clone size: .; J gene: TRBJ2-4; CDR3 protein: CASSLMGYGIQYF; CDR3 DNA: TGTGCCAGCAGTTTAATGGGATATGGCATTCAGTACTTC
V gene: TRBV10-1; D gene: .; clone size: .; J gene: TRBJ2-3; CDR3 protein: CASSDPILRGTQYF; CDR3 DNA: TGCGCCAGCAGCGATCCCATACTGCGCGGTACGCAGTATTTT
V gene: TRBV7-6; D gene: .; clone size: .; J gene: TRBJ2-3; CDR3 protein: CASSMGTGSTDTQYF; CDR3 DNA: TGTGCCAGCAGCATGGGGACCGGCAGCACAGATACGCAGTATTTT
V gene: TRBV29-1; D gene: .; clone size: .; J gene: TRBJ2-1; CDR3 protein: CSVHSPLNPYNEQFF; CDR3 DNA: TGCAGCGTTCACTCCCCTCTTAATCCCTACAATGAGCAGTTCTTC
V gene: TRBV7-9; D gene: .; clone size: .; J gene: TRBJ1-1; CDR3 protein: CASSSGLTEAFF; CDR3 DNA: TGTGCCAGCAGCTCGGGGCTCACTGAAGCTTTCTTT
V gene: TRBV2; D gene: TRBD1; clone size: .; J gene: TRBJ2-7; CDR3 protein: CASSSGTGRNEQYF; CDR3 DNA: TGTGCCAGCAGTTCCGGGACAGGGAGAAACGAGCAGTACTTC
V gene: TRBV6-5; D gene: .; clone size: .; J gene: TRBJ2-1; CDR3 protein: CASSYGWENEQFF; CDR3 DNA: TGTGCCAGCAGTTACGGGTGGGAAAATGAGCAGTTCTTC
V gene: TRBV6-1; D gene: .; clone size: .; J gene: TRBJ1-1; CDR3 protein: CAGGKGQGLNTEAFF; CDR3 DNA: TGTGCCGGAGGTAAGGGTCAGGGGCTGAACACTGAAGCTTTCTTT
V gene: TRBV6-5; D gene: TRBD2; clone size: .; J gene: TRBJ2-3; CDR3 protein: CASSYSGGGHTDTQYF; CDR3 DNA: TGTGCCAGCAGTTACTCGGGCGGGGGGCATACAGATACGCAGTATTTT
V gene: TRBV13; D gene: TRBD2; clone size: .; J gene: TRBJ2-7; CDR3 protein: CASSSPSRLSGAPNEQYF; CDR3 DNA: TGTGCCAGCAGCTCCCCATCTCGACTTAGCGGGGCCCCAAACGAGCAGTACTTC
V gene: TRBV5-1; D gene: TRBD1; clone size: .; J gene: TRBJ2-5; CDR3 protein: CASSLAGTGPQETQYF; CDR3 DNA: TGCGCCAGCAGCCTCGCCGGGACAGGGCCACAAGAGACCCAGTACTTC
V gene: TRBV5-6; D gene: TRBD2; clone size: .; J gene: TRBJ2-1; CDR3 protein: CASSSGTSGRSYNEQFF; CDR3 DNA: TGTGCCAGCAGCTCCGGGACTAGCGGGCGCTCCTACAATGAGCAGTTCTTC
V gene: TRBV4-1; D gene: .; clone size: .; J gene: TRBJ2-1; CDR3 protein: CASSQDQRPYNEQFF; CDR3 DNA: TGCGCCAGCAGCCAAGACCAGCGTCCCTACAATGAGCAGTTCTTC
V gene: TRBV30; D gene: .; clone size: .; J gene: TRBJ1-2; CDR3 protein: CAWTPRAPHGYTF; CDR3 DNA: TGTGCCTGGACTCCCAGGGCCCCCCATGGCTACACCTTC
V gene: TRBV11-2; D gene: TRBD1; clone size: .; J gene: TRBJ2-7; CDR3 protein: CASSLTYGTGGYEQYF; CDR3 DNA: TGTGCCAGCAGCTTAACGTATGGGACAGGAGGCTACGAGCAGTACTTC
V gene: TRBV18; D gene: TRBD2; clone size: .; J gene: TRBJ2-1; CDR3 protein: CASSPPGPITSVTSIF; CDR3 DNA: TGTGCCAGCTCACCCCCGGGTCCGATTACTAGCGTGACCTCGATCTTC
V gene: TRBV9; D gene: TRBD2; clone size: once; J gene: TRBJ2-2; CDR3 protein: CASSTSGSTGELFF; CDR3 DNA: TGTGCCAGCAGTACTAGCGGGAGTACCGGGGAGCTGTTTTTT
V gene: TRBV5-3; D gene: .; clone size: .; J gene: TRBJ2-7; CDR3 protein: CARSLCWEQYF; CDR3 DNA: TGTGCCAGAAGCTTGTGCTGGGAACAGTACTTC
V gene: TRBV5-8; D gene: TRBD1; clone size: .; J gene: TRBJ2-3; CDR3 protein: CASSVDRGTDTQYF; CDR3 DNA: TGTGCCAGCAGCGTGGACAGGGGCACAGATACGCAGTATTTT
V gene: TRBV6-5; D gene: .; clone size: .; J gene: TRBJ1-2; CDR3 protein: CASSYSDDYGYTF; CDR3 DNA: TGTGCCAGCAGTTACTCTGATGACTATGGCTACACCTTC
V gene: TRBV5-1; D gene: TRBD2; clone size: .; J gene: TRBJ2-5; CDR3 protein: CASSPLGGQAETQYF; CDR3 DNA: TGCGCCAGCAGCCCCCTGGGAGGGCAAGCAGAGACCCAGTACTTC
V gene: TRBV5-1; D gene: TRBD1; clone size: .; J gene: TRBJ2-1; CDR3 protein: CASSWVTGVSVDEQFF; CDR3 DNA: TGCGCCAGCAGCTGGGTAACAGGGGTGTCTGTGGATGAGCAGTTCTTC